These 17 T cell receptor beta chains were sequenced from one sample in a study of beta chain features in type 1 diabetes. Overall study findings and caveats: Across all four CD4+ subsets, people with type 1 diabetes showed modestly shorter TCRB CDR3s.

For these TCRs, the target antigens are not known. Of the isolated RNA, all was reverse transcribed, and so the sequenced material was expressed TCRB transcripts. TCRdb keeps only in-frame clones here, not all; method: immunoSEQ multiplex PCR. The sample has about 270,000 clones, 13% to 15% seen once; the top ten hold 0.017%. The sample taken for sequencing was naive CD4+ T cells from blood. The receptors shown here come from a man aged 25 to 40 with type 1 diabetes.

This clone was found a few times. The V gene is TRBV18, the J gene TRBJ2-3; D ambiguous. Deletions cut 3 bases from V and 6 bases from J, with 13 bases between. Germline V gene data show CDR1 as KGHSH and CDR2 as LQKENI. The CDR3 has 14 residues. The CDR3 spells CASSPRHYEDTQYF. The CDR3 bases are TGTGCCAGCTCACCCCGGCACTACGAGGATACGCAGTATTTT.

The sample holds a few counts of this clone. The rearrangement uses TRBV4-1 and TRBJ1-4; TRBD1 aligns across 9 bases. CDR1 and CDR2 (germline): MGHRA, YSYEKL. The trim removed 3 bases at V and 6 bases at J, leaving 2 bases unmatched. The CDR3 has 14 amino acids. CDR3 loop: CASSHRDRDEKLFF. The CDR3 nucleotides are TGCGCCAGCAGCCACCGGGACAGGGATGAAAAACTGTTTTTT.

This clone showed up just a few times. The rearrangement links TRBV2 to TRBJ1-5; the match to TRBD1 covers 7 bases. The V gene end was trimmed by 7 bases and the J gene end by 2 bases; junction bases not matched to a gene: 5. There are 14 residues in the CDR3. Germline CDR1 is SNHLY and CDR2 is FYNNEI. In DNA form, the CDR3 reads TGTGCCAGCAATCCGACAGGGCGCAATCAGCCCCAGCATTTT. Protein sequence: CASNPTGRNQPQHF.

This clone was recorded a few times. The CDR3 reads CASSLGQQETQYF. The CDR3 DNA follows: TGTGCCAGCTCACTGGGACAGCAAGAGACCCAGTACTTC. The chain couples TRBV18 to TRBJ2-5, with TRBD1 matching over 7 bases. V lost 4 bases to trimming and J lost 2 bases; unmatched junction nucleotides: 1. The CDR3 contains 13 residues. Germline-derived CDR1 and CDR2 are KGHSH and LQKENI. Complete variable domain (other parts from reference TRBV18 and TRBJ2-5): NAGVMQNPRHLVRRRGQEARLRCSPMKGHSHVYWYRQLPEEGLKFMVYLQKENIIDESGMPKERFSAEFPKEGPSILRIQQVVRGDSAAYFCASSLGQQETQYFGPGTRLLVL.

This clone has only a few counts. Different DNA sequences within this sample yield the same CDR3. The chain joins TRBV5-1 to TRBJ2-1, with D perhaps TRBD1 (5 bases). Trimming cost V 4 bases and J 0 bases, with 11 bases left between them. The V gene's germline CDR1 is SGHRS and CDR2 YFSETQ. The CDR3 contains 15 residues. The CDR3 is CASSPGQGSYNEQFF. The DNA for the CDR3 is TGCGCCAGCAGCCCGGGTCAGGGCTCCTACAATGAGCAGTTCTTC.

The genes are TRBV7-8 and TRBJ2-1; 8 positions agree with TRBD1. Germline V gene sequence: CDR1 SGHVS, CDR2 FQNEAQ. V gave up 4 bases and J gave up 2 bases; unmatched junction bases: 4. CDR3 length: 15 amino acids. The CDR3 is CASSSQGAAYNEQFF. For the CDR3, the DNA is TGTGCCAGCAGCTCCCAGGGGGCAGCCTACAATGAGCAGTTCTTC.

This clone was found a few times. The chain recombines TRBV7-3 with TRBJ2-1; 11 bases match TRBD2. Trimming at V came to 4 bases and at J to 5 bases, leaving 7 bases not matched to a gene. Germline CDR1 and CDR2: SGHTA and FQGTGA. The CDR3 runs 16 residues. The chain's CDR3 is CASSSLGTSGDNEQFF. The CDR3 DNA reads TGTGCCAGCAGCTCCCTCGGGACTAGCGGTGACAATGAGCAGTTCTTC.

This clone was found a few times. The V and J genes are TRBV27 and TRBJ1-5; 7 bases fit TRBD1. J was trimmed by 7 bases and V by 6 bases; bases with no gene match: 12. Looked up from germline, CDR1 is MNHEY and CDR2 is SMNVEV (reference sequence). There are 15 residues in the CDR3. The CDR3 sequence: CASSSGDSRDQPQHF. CDR3 DNA sequence: TGTGCCAGCAGCTCGGGGGACAGCCGTGACCAGCCCCAGCATTTT.

This chain uses TRBV7-6 with TRBJ1-5; D gene ambiguous. From germline, CDR1 is SGHVS and CDR2 FNYEAQ. Trimming took 5 bases from V and 3 from J, leaving 17 bases between them. The CDR3 loop spans 16 amino acids. The CDR3 sequence: CASSLGPTSLNQPQHF. Here the CDR3 DNA reads TGTGCCAGCAGCCTAGGGCCCACCTCCCTCAATCAGCCCCAGCATTTT.

This rearrangement joins TRBV18 to TRBJ1-4; D call uncertain. Deletions cut 4 bases from V and 4 bases from J, with 7 bases between. The CDR3 runs 13 residues. The germline gives CDR1 KGHSH, CDR2 LQKENI. CDR3 in DNA: TGTGCCAGCTCACTTCGGGGTAATGAAAAACTGTTTTTT. Translation gives CASSLRGNEKLFF.

The chain carries TRBV27 and TRBJ2-1; D perhaps matches TRBD2 (6 bases). The V and J ends lost 5 bases and 0 bases respectively, with 14 bases between them. CDR3 length equals 16 residues. Germline CDR1 is MNHEY and CDR2 is SMNVEV (reference sequence). This CDR3 is CASSGSGTLSYNEQFF. The CDR3 nucleotides are TGTGCCAGCAGTGGCTCCGGGACTCTCTCCTACAATGAGCAGTTCTTC.

This clone was recorded a few times. Other DNA sequences in this specimen translate into the identical CDR3. The genes are TRBV19 and TRBJ1-1, with D unclear. Germline V gene sequence: CDR1 LNHDA, CDR2 SQIVND (reference sequence). CDR3 length: 13 amino acids. The ends were cut back, 3 bases at V and 1 base at J, with 6 bases in the middle. The CDR3, as DNA: TGTGCCAGTAGTATTCTGAGGAACACTGAAGCTTTCTTT. It codes for CASSILRNTEAFF.

Comment on this clone: The same CDR3 also results from other DNA sequences found in this sample. This rearrangement joins TRBV2 to TRBJ2-1; the match to TRBD2 covers 10 bases. Germline V gives CDR1 SNHLY, CDR2 FYNNEI. The V and J ends lost 4 bases and 1 base, in that order; junction bases with no gene match: 1. The CDR3 totals 15 residues. As DNA, the CDR3 is TGTGCCAGCAGTGGGACTAGCGGTTCCTACAATGAGCAGTTCTTC. Its protein product is CASSGTSGSYNEQFF.

This clone was seen more than once but under ten times. The rearrangement joins TRBV7-2 to TRBJ2-5; weak D call: TRBD2 (7 bases). From germline, CDR1 is SGHTA and CDR2 FQGNSA. The CDR3 has 15 amino acids. Trimming left V 3 bases short and J 4 bases short, with 15 bases between. The CDR3 nucleotides read TGTGCCAGCAGCTTGACGGGGGGCCGCGTAGAGACCCAGTACTTC. Its protein product is CASSLTGGRVETQYF.

This clone showed up just a few times. Other DNA sequences from this sample encode an identical CDR3 as well. The CDR3 DNA reads TGTGCCACCAGCAGAGATCGAGGGAGCTCCTACAATGAGCAGTTCTTC. Amino acids: CATSRDRGSSYNEQFF. This chain links TRBV15 with TRBJ2-1; D is perhaps TRBD2 (5 bases). The V and J ends lost 0 bases and 0 bases respectively, with 9 bases between them. The CDR3 is 16 amino acids. CDR1 is LNHNV and CDR2 is YYDKDF in the germline V gene (reference sequence). The variable domain in full, with the rest retrieved from reference TRBV15 and TRBJ2-1, is DAMVIQNPRYQVTQFGKPVTLSCSQTLNHNVMYWYQQKSSQAPKLLFHYYDKDFNNEADTPDNFQSRRPNTSFCFLDIRSPGLGDTAMYLCATSRDRGSSYNEQFFGPGTRLTVL.

The sample holds a few counts of this clone. This chain uses TRBV5-4 with TRBJ2-5; D perhaps matches TRBD2 (5 bases). Trimming removed 0 bases at V and 0 bases at J, with 12 bases between. CDR3 length: 16 residues. Germline CDR1 and CDR2: SGHNT and YYREEE (reference sequence). The CDR3 protein is CASSLVASRYQETQYF. CDR3 coding DNA: TGTGCCAGCAGCTTGGTGGCTAGCAGGTACCAAGAGACCCAGTACTTC.

This clone was observed a handful of times. The V gene is TRBV2, the J gene TRBJ2-3; 8 positions match TRBD1. The CDR3 length is 15 residues. V shed 5 bases and J 0 bases; nucleotides not matched to a gene: 4. Looked up from germline, CDR1 is SNHLY and CDR2 is FYNNEI. CDR3 protein: CASSIRQGSTDTQYF. The CDR3 DNA reads TGTGCCAGCAGTATCCGACAGGGGAGCACAGATACGCAGTATTTT.